A single sample gave rise to the 28 T cell receptor beta chains below, sequenced in a study of blood T cell repertoires in COVID-19. Data came from immunoSEQ multiplex PCR; TCRdb stores just in-frame clones and leaves some out. The sample records over 250,000 clones, about nine tenths being singletons. The sequenced material came from peripheral blood. These receptor sequences come from a woman in her thirties or forties who had recovered from COVID-19.

The chain joins TRBV5-1 to TRBJ2-1; perhaps TRBD1 as D (5 bases). V was clipped by 2 bases and J by 8 bases, with 11 bases between them. CDR1 is SGHRS, CDR2 YFSETQ, per germline. The CDR3 contains 13 residues. CDR3 sequence reads: CASSFDSPYEQFF. For the CDR3, the DNA is TGCGCCAGCAGCTTTGACAGTCCTTATGAGCAGTTCTTC. Variable domain in full (rest from reference TRBV5-1 and TRBJ2-1): KAGVTQTPRYLIKTRGQQVTLSCSPISGHRSVSWYQQTPGQGLQFLFEYFSETQRNKGNFPGRFSGRQFSNSRSEMNVSTLELGDSALYLCASSFDSPYEQFFGPGTRLTVL.

The chain employs TRBV2 and TRBJ1-2; no firm D call. This CDR3 spans 14 amino acids. From germline, CDR1 is SNHLY and CDR2 FYNNEI. Trimming took off 5 bases at V and 4 bases at J, with 14 bases between the two ends. The CDR3 bases are TGTGCCAGCAGTCTAGGTCTCTCGCCCTATGGCTACACCTTC. Its translation: CASSLGLSPYGYTF.

This clone was observed once. This chain uses TRBV4-3 with TRBJ1-5; TRBD1 is a possible D gene (6 bases). The germline gives CDR1 LGHNA, CDR2 YSLEER. The CDR3 totals 15 residues. V lost 4 bases and J lost 1, with 11 bases in between. The CDR3 DNA is TGCGCCAGCAGCCCCCGGACAGCAAGCAATCAGCCCCAGCATTTT. Protein product: CASSPRTASNQPQHF.

The chain is built from TRBV7-9 and TRBJ2-1; possibly TRBD2 for D (6 bases). Germline CDR1 and CDR2: SEHNR and FQNEAQ (reference sequence). CDR3 length: 14 amino acids. The V gene lost 2 bases and the J gene lost 9 bases, with 14 bases spanning the gap. CDR3 protein: CASSLPGRASEQFF. DNA of the CDR3: TGTGCCAGCAGCTTACCCGGGAGAGCTAGTGAGCAGTTCTTC. Drawing the rest from reference TRBV7-9 and TRBJ2-1, the complete variable domain is DTGVSQNPRHKITKRGQNVTFRCDPISEHNRLYWYRQTLGQGPEFLTYFQNEAQLEKSRLLSDRFSAERPKGSFSTLEIQRTEQGDSAMYLCASSLPGRASEQFFGPGTRLTVL.

This chain links TRBV30 with TRBJ1-1; unclear D gene. Germline assignment: CDR1 GTSNPN and CDR2 SVGIG (reference sequence). The V and J ends lost 2 bases and 4 bases respectively, with 11 bases between them. This CDR3 spans 13 amino acids. CDR3 in DNA: TGTGCCTGGAGTTCTGACTCGAGCACTGAAGCTTTCTTT. Translation: CAWSSDSSTEAFF.

This chain joins TRBV11-2 and TRBJ2-5; 9 bases line up with TRBD2. V lost 1 base to trimming and J lost 5 bases; unmatched junction nucleotides: 8. Germline CDR1 reads SGHAT; CDR2 reads FQNNGV. The CDR3 is 16 residues long. The CDR3 bases are TGTGCCAGCAGCTTAGGACTGACTAGCGGTGGCGAGACCCAGTACTTC. Amino acids: CASSLGLTSGGETQYF.

This clone was seen just once. CDR3: CASSQVTGGPVNEQFF. The CDR3 DNA reads TGTGCCAGCAGCCAAGTTACGGGGGGGCCGGTCAATGAGCAGTTCTTC. The chain is built from TRBV3-1 (or the pseudogene TRBV3-2) and TRBJ2-1; TRBD2 agrees at 8 bases. This CDR3 comprises 16 residues. V shed 1 base, J shed 6 bases, and the junction held 8 bases outside the gene matches. The germline CDR1 and CDR2 sequences are LGHDT and YNNKEL (reference sequence).

This clone has only a few counts. The rearrangement joins TRBV21-1 to TRBJ1-5. TRBV21-1 is a pseudogene. The CDR3 extends over 17 amino acids. In DNA form, the CDR3 reads TGTGCCAGCAGCAAAGGTCGTGGGAGATACTTTAATCAGCCCCAGCATTTT. Amino acids: CASSKGRGRYFNQPQHF.

The rearrangement uses TRBV7-3 and TRBJ2-7, with D perhaps matching TRBD2 (6 bases). The CDR3 is 14 residues long. The V end was cut by 2 bases, the J end by 6 bases, with 14 bases between. Per the germline V gene, CDR1 is SGHTA and CDR2 is FQGTGA. Here the CDR3 reads CASSLSAGTPEQYF. The CDR3 coding sequence is TGTGCCAGCAGCTTATCTGCCGGGACTCCCGAGCAGTACTTC.

CDR3 nucleotides: TGTGCCAGCAGTCAACGGACAGGGAATTCACCCCTCCACTTT. As protein: CASSQRTGNSPLHF. The chain recombines TRBV6-6 with TRBJ1-6, with 8 bases identical to TRBD1. V was clipped by 5 bases and J by 7 bases; unmatched bases: 4. Germline V gene sequence: CDR1 MNHNY, CDR2 SVGAGI (reference sequence). CDR3 length: 14 residues.

The J gene is TRBJ1-5, the V gene TRBV7-3; 8 bases map to TRBD1. The CDR3 is 13 residues long. Germline trimming cut 3 bases from V and 5 bases from J; bases unmatched to any gene: 0. Germline V gives CDR1 SGHTA, CDR2 FQGTGA. The CDR3 DNA reads TGTGCCAGCAGCTTGGACAGGGATCAGCCCCAGCATTTT. It is translated as CASSLDRDQPQHF.

V gene TRBV7-9 combines with J gene TRBJ1-1, with a possible D match to TRBD1 (6 bases). V was shortened by 5 bases and J by 4 bases, with 14 bases between the two germline ends. The germline CDR1 and CDR2 sequences are SEHNR and FQNEAQ (reference sequence). The CDR3 spans 14 residues. CDR3 bases: TGTGCCAGCAGCGCTACAGGGTTAGGCACTGAAGCTTTCTTT. This translates into CASSATGLGTEAFF.

V gene TRBV7-2 combines with J gene TRBJ2-7; TRBD2 might be the D (6 bases). Germline V CDR1 and CDR2: SGHTA, FQGNSA. This CDR3 has 17 amino acids. Trimming took 5 bases from V and 4 from J, leaving 24 bases between them. CDR3 coding DNA: TGTGCCAGCAGCCGCCTCGGCCCGGGACTGGGGGGTTACGAGCAGTACTTC. Translating it yields CASSRLGPGLGGYEQYF.

This chain uses TRBV7-9 with TRBJ1-3; possible D gene TRBD1, 6 bases. Germline lookup yields CDR1 SEHNR and CDR2 FQNEAQ (reference sequence). The CDR3 has 13 amino acids. The V gene lost 3 bases and the J gene lost 13 bases, with 16 bases spanning the gap. CDR3 protein: CASSFLWTEWIYF. CDR3 nucleotides: TGTGCCAGCAGCTTCTTATGGACAGAGTGGATATATTTT.

This rearrangement joins TRBV7-2 to TRBJ2-7; D is ambiguous. CDR1 and CDR2 from the germline V gene are SGHTA and FQGNSA. The length of the CDR3 is 12 residues. Trimming shortened V by 1 base and J by 4 bases, and 5 bases separated the two germline ends. The CDR3 protein is CASSLVRYEQYF. Here the CDR3 DNA reads TGTGCCAGCAGCTTAGTCCGGTACGAGCAGTACTTC.

The chain employs TRBV4-2 and TRBJ1-5; 12 bases are a match to TRBD1. This CDR3 is built from 16 residues. V lost 5 bases and J lost 5; bases outside the gene matches: 7. Germline values: CDR1 LGHNA, CDR2 YNFKEQ. CDR3 sequence: CASSSGGDRGHQPQHF. Here the CDR3 DNA reads TGTGCCAGCAGCTCGGGGGGGGACAGGGGGCATCAGCCCCAGCATTTT.

This chain links TRBV25-1 with TRBJ2-2; D perhaps matches TRBD2 (6 bases). The CDR3 covers 15 residues. Trimming pared 8 bases from V and 6 bases from J, leaving 19 bases between. The V gene's germline CDR1 is MGHDK and CDR2 SYGVNS. CDR3 nucleotide sequence: TGTGCCAGCTTCAGAGTGACGGGGGACCCCGGGGAGCTGTTTTTT. This encodes CASFRVTGDPGELFF.

In DNA form, the CDR3 reads TGTGCCAGCAGTTACTATACTAGCGGGGGTAGCACAGATACGCAGTATTTT. Encoded protein: CASSYYTSGGSTDTQYF. The chain couples TRBV6-2 or TRBV6-3 to TRBJ2-3; 11 nucleotides match TRBD2. This CDR3 is 17 amino acids long. V lost 1 base and J lost 0; bases outside the gene matches: 3. CDR1 and CDR2 (germline): MNHEY, SVGEGT.

V gene TRBV5-6 combines with J gene TRBJ1-2, with a tentative D call TRBD1 (5 bases). The CDR3 extends over 15 amino acids. Germline-derived CDR1 and CDR2 are SGHDT and YYEEEE. The V end was cut by 4 bases, the J end by 2 bases, with 15 bases between. CDR3 sequence reads: CASSVGPGGNYGYTF. The CDR3 DNA follows: TGTGCCAGCAGCGTGGGGCCCGGAGGCAACTATGGCTACACCTTC.

About this clone: The sample holds other DNA sequences that translate to the same CDR3. V gene TRBV27 combines with J gene TRBJ1-5; 7 positions agree with TRBD1. V was pared by 6 bases and J by 4 bases, with 3 bases of the junction left unmatched. This CDR3 region has 13 residues. CDR1 is MNHEY and CDR2 is SMNVEV in the germline V gene (reference sequence). The CDR3 nucleotides read TGTGCCAGCAGCCGACAGGGAAATCAGCCCCAGCATTTT. Translated: CASSRQGNQPQHF.

This chain uses TRBV5-1 with TRBJ2-2, with 8 positions matching TRBD1. CDR3 size: 15 residues. CDR1 and CDR2 from the germline V gene are SGHRS and YFSETQ. J was trimmed by 3 bases and V by 4 bases; bases with no gene match: 5. Here the CDR3 DNA reads TGCGCCAGCAGCCAGGGGGCCCAGTACACCGGGGAGCTGTTTTTT. Residues: CASSQGAQYTGELFF.

The chain combines TRBV4-1 with TRBJ1-5; 8 nucleotides agree with TRBD1. CDR3 length equals 19 residues. V lost 1 base to trimming and J lost 0 bases; unmatched junction nucleotides: 11. Per germline, CDR1 MGHRA and CDR2 YSYEKL. In DNA form, the CDR3 reads TGCGCCAGCAGCCAAGGGTTCAGGGGGCGAGTTTATAGCAATCAGCCCCAGCATTTT. Its translation is CASSQGFRGRVYSNQPQHF.

This rearrangement joins TRBV5-4 to TRBJ2-1, with TRBD2 matching over 16 bases. The ends lost 7 bases at V and 9 bases at J; junction bases unmatched: 7. Looked up from germline, CDR1 is SGHNT and CDR2 is YYREEE (reference sequence). This CDR3 is 15 amino acids long. The CDR3 spells CASSSGTSGGAEQFF. The CDR3 nucleotides are TGTGCCAGCTCCTCCGGGACTAGCGGGGGGGCTGAGCAGTTCTTC.

The chain uses TRBV6-1 and TRBJ2-7; D may be TRBD2 (5 bases). The V gene lost 2 bases and the J gene lost 2 bases, with 10 bases spanning the gap. Per germline, CDR1 MNHNS and CDR2 SASEGT. The CDR3 is 14 residues long. CDR3 amino acids: CASSERGLTYEQYF. CDR3 in DNA: TGTGCCAGCAGTGAAAGAGGGCTAACCTACGAGCAGTACTTC.

The rearrangement uses TRBV4-3 and TRBJ1-5, with 7 positions matching TRBD1. The CDR3 spans 17 residues. Germline V gene lookup returns CDR1 LGHNA and CDR2 YSLEER. Germline trimming cut 0 bases from V and 7 bases from J; bases unmatched to any gene: 12. CDR3 region: CASSQEGGNRGWQPQHF. CDR3 coding DNA: TGCGCCAGCAGCCAAGAGGGGGGCAACAGGGGCTGGCAGCCCCAGCATTTT.

V is TRBV4-3 and J is TRBJ1-5; a possible D gene is TRBD1 (6 bases). Deletions cut 0 bases from V and 7 bases from J, with 13 bases between. CDR1 is LGHNA and CDR2 is YSLEER in the germline V gene. This CDR3 comprises 15 residues. The CDR3 nucleotides read TGCGCCAGCAGCCAAGACCGCAGGGGAAGCCAGCCCCAGCATTTT. Translated, it gives CASSQDRRGSQPQHF.

Comment on this clone: The identical CDR3 is also encoded by other nucleotide sequences in the sample. The chain recombines TRBV5-1 with TRBJ2-3; TRBD2 matches 10 bases. The CDR3 is 16 amino acids. V lost 0 bases and J lost 1; bases outside the gene matches: 2. From germline, CDR1 is SGHRS and CDR2 YFSETQ. CDR3 nucleotides: TGCGCCAGCAGCTTGGGTCTAGCGGGGGGCACAGATACGCAGTATTTT. Protein: CASSLGLAGGTDTQYF.

The chain couples TRBV6-5 to TRBJ1-4; 10 bases match TRBD1. Germline V lookup: CDR1 MNHEY, CDR2 SVGAGI. V shed 7 bases and J 6 bases; nucleotides not matched to a gene: 5. The CDR3 covers 14 residues. CDR3 region: CASNRDRGYEKLFF. DNA of the CDR3: TGTGCCAGCAACCGGGACAGGGGCTATGAAAAACTGTTTTTT.